This is a list of T cell receptor beta chains from one sample in a study of glioma-infiltrating T cells. TCRdb re-derived calls from the multiplex PCR reads in MiXCR, one entry per CDR3 protein. The top ten hold roughly 15% of the sample, which has approximately 110,000 distinct CDR3 sequences, approximately 25% seen once. The sample comprised glioma tissue, nonneoplastic brain tissue, or PBMCs (not recorded which). The receptors originated from a human donor with low-grade glioma or glioblastoma, undergoing nonglioma brain surgery, or in good health (not recorded which). Each CDR3 is given with its conserved first and last residue. D genes are given only for firm matches. Not every row has a clone size; where given, it reads once, few, many or a size class.

J | size | D | V | CDR3 | DNA
TRBJ2-3 | medium-sized | TRBD2 | TRBV3-1 | CASSQAGGRTDTQYF | TGTGCCAGCAGCCAAGCGGGAGGGCGAACAGATACGCAGTATTTT
TRBJ2-1 | many | TRBD2 | TRBV24-1 | CATSDWTSNEQFF | TGTGCCACCAGTGACTGGACTAGCAATGAGCAGTTCTTC
TRBJ2-5 | - | TRBD2 | TRBV12-3/TRBV12-4 | CASSHIPSGSDETQYF | TGTGCCAGCAGCCACATACCGAGCGGGAGTGATGAGACCCAGTACTTC
TRBJ2-5 | many | - | TRBV4-2 | CASSRILAAETQYF | TGTGCCAGCAGCCGAATCCTAGCTGCAGAGACCCAGTACTTC
TRBJ2-3 | many | - | TRBV4-1 | CASSQVWRTQPTDTQYF | TGCGCCAGCAGCCAAGTATGGCGAACCCAGCCCACAGATACGCAGTATTTT
TRBJ1-5 | - | - | TRBV12-3/TRBV12-4 | CASSLDRGDGNQPQHF | TGTGCCAGCAGTTTAGATCGGGGCGATGGCAATCAGCCCCAGCATTTT
TRBJ2-7 | many | - | TRBV18 | CASSPWGVQPYEQYF | TGTGCCAGCTCACCATGGGGGGTCCAGCCCTACGAGCAGTACTTC
TRBJ2-7 | - | TRBD2 | TRBV12-3/TRBV12-4 | CASSSVSGSDITYEQYF | TGTGCCAGCAGTTCGGTGAGCGGGAGCGACATCACCTACGAGCAGTACTTC
TRBJ2-4 | many | - | TRBV7-9 | CASSCGDFGKNIQYF | TGTGCCAGCAGCTGCGGGGATTTCGGCAAAAACATTCAGTACTTC
TRBJ2-3 | many | TRBD2 | TRBV3-1 | CASSPTSRRTDTQYF | TGTGCCAGCAGCCCGACTAGCAGACGCACAGATACGCAGTATTTT
TRBJ2-1 | - | - | TRBV5-4 | CASSSQGSYNEQFF | TGTGCCAGCAGCTCTCAGGGGAGTTACAATGAGCAGTTCTTC
TRBJ1-5 | many | - | TRBV6-2/TRBV6-3 | CASSYPRQAGSQPQHF | TGTGCCAGCAGTTACCCACGACAAGCGGGCTCTCAGCCCCAGCATTTT
TRBJ2-3 | medium-sized | TRBD1 | TRBV4-3 | CASSQDIGGQGTDTQYF | TGCGCCAGCAGCCAAGACATTGGCGGACAGGGCACAGATACGCAGTATTTT
TRBJ1-4 | few | - | TRBV7-9 | CASSLGQYEKLFF | TGTGCCAGCAGCTTAGGACAGTACGAAAAACTGTTTTTT
TRBJ2-1 | many | TRBD1 | TRBV7-8 | CASSLSVTGYSNEQFF | TGTGCCAGCAGCTTAAGTGTGACAGGGTATTCCAATGAGCAGTTCTTC
TRBJ2-3 | many | TRBD1 | TRBV4-3 | CASSQESQGSTDTQYF | TGCGCCAGCAGCCAAGAGTCACAGGGGAGCACAGATACGCAGTATTTT
TRBJ1-5 | once | - | TRBV29-1 | CSGASDGNQPRHF | TGCAGCGGAGCCTCCGACGGCAATCAGCCCCGGCATTTT
TRBJ2-2 | many | - | TRBV12-3/TRBV12-4 | CASSQQGIDTGELFF | TGTGCCAGCAGTCAGCAGGGAATCGACACCGGGGAGCTGTTTTTT
TRBJ1-2 | few | - | TRBV4-3 | CASSQDLGINYGYTF | TGCGCCAGCAGCCAAGACCTAGGGATAAACTATGGCTACACCTTC
TRBJ2-7 | many | - | TRBV2 | CASSDILGLSYEQYF | TGTGCCAGCAGTGATATTCTGGGACTCTCCTACGAGCAGTACTTC
TRBJ2-3 | many | - | TRBV3-1 | CASSQGGSDTQYF | TGTGCCAGCAGCCAAGGAGGGTCCGATACGCAGTATTTT
TRBJ2-1 | many | TRBD2 | TRBV27 | CASSFKAGVVVNEQFF | TGTGCCAGCAGTTTCAAAGCGGGAGTCGTGGTAAATGAGCAGTTCTTC
TRBJ2-3 | many | - | TRBV6-1 | CASSSPGLSTDTQYF | TGTGCCAGCAGTTCTCCTGGGCTTAGCACAGATACGCAGTATTTT
TRBJ2-5 | once | TRBD1 | TRBV29-1 | CSGTGTGAKETQYF | TGCAGCGGAACCGGGACAGGGGCCAAAGAGACCCAGTACTTC
TRBJ2-3 | many | TRBD1 | TRBV7-6 | CASSPRARGIDTQYF | TGTGCCAGCAGCCCCCGGGCCAGGGGGATAGATACGCAGTATTTT
TRBJ2-2 | - | TRBD2 | TRBV10-3 | CAIKGLAGGPSSTGELFF | TGTGCCATCAAGGGACTAGCGGGAGGGCCGTCGAGCACCGGGGAGCTGTTTTTT
TRBJ1-5 | many | - | TRBV2 | CASNGNRYYSNQPQHF | TGTGCCAGCAATGGGAATCGGTACTATAGCAATCAGCCCCAGCATTTT
TRBJ1-1 | many | TRBD1 | TRBV7-2 | CASSSRQGKITEAFF | TGTGCCAGCAGCTCCAGACAGGGGAAGATCACTGAAGCTTTCTTT
TRBJ2-7 | many | - | TRBV6-2/TRBV6-3 | CASSYPFMQATIYEQYF | TGTGCCAGCAGTTACCCCTTTATGCAGGCGACTATCTACGAGCAGTACTTC